The present T cell receptor (beta chain) was sequenced within a study of T cells in localized non-small cell lung cancer. Study observations and caveats: Turning up in adjacent lung were a median roughly 60 of the top 100 tumor clones. In the blood, greater T cell density corresponded to longer overall survival. The tumor had only one region sequenced, so heterogeneity remains possible. The highest T cell clonality was in uninvolved adjacent lung, above tumor.

In regard to this clone: The antigen remains undetermined.

This table comes from immunoSEQ multiplex PCR, and its TCRdb copy is limited to in-frame clones, with some not included. The sample lists fewer than 90,000 clones; roughly four fifths were seen once. With 3 bases removed from V and 9 bases from J, the gap between germline ends came to 21 bases. Looked up from germline, CDR1 is SGHTA and CDR2 is FQGNSA. CDR3 length: 16 residues. The chain is built from TRBV7-2 and TRBJ1-5; tentative D call: TRBD1 (6 bases). The receptor was isolated from a man between 40 and 75 years old with stage I lung adenocarcinoma. Here the sequenced sample was peripheral blood, taken before any cancer treatment. The CDR3: CASSFGGGSGDWPQHF. CDR3 in DNA: TGTGCCAGCAGCTTTGGAGGGGGGAGTGGGGATTGGCCCCAGCATTTT.